This T cell receptor (beta chain) was recorded in a study of CD8 T cells in Susac syndrome. TEMRA cells were FACS-enriched, with CD8+ and CD4+ T cells isolated negatively. The authors reverse transcribed 0.5 to 1 ug RNA with random hexamers. Across 54 Vbeta and 13 Jbeta, TCR beta CDR3 was amplified with immunoSEQ multiplex PCR. TCRdb ran MiXCR on the immunoSEQ multiplex PCR reads and lists one entry per CDR3 protein. The sample carries roughly 150,000 distinct CDR3 sequences, just under 95% recorded once. The CDR3 has 18 amino acids. From germline, CDR1 is KGHSH and CDR2 LQKENI. Trimming cost V 1 base and J 0 bases, with 18 bases left between them.

This chain connects TRBV18 to TRBJ1-1; D remains unclear. Input material: CD4+ T cells from PBMCs. This receptor was obtained from a human donor in good health. The CDR3, as DNA: TGTGCCAGCTCACCACGCCTCGGGTTACAAGGATTGAACACTGAAGCTTTCTTT. Amino acid sequence: CASSPRLGLQGLNTEAFF.